This T cell receptor (beta chain) came from a study of blood T cell repertoires in COVID-19. The CDR3 sequence is 15 residues long. The germline V and J ends were trimmed by 0 bases and 8 bases, with 16 bases remaining between them. Germline values: CDR1 WNHNN, CDR2 SYGVQD (reference sequence). Produced via immunoSEQ multiplex PCR; TCRdb's table is partial and in-frame only. The sample has under 150,000 clones, around four fifths seen once; the top ten hold approximately 2.4%. The receptor was isolated from a man in his forties with acute COVID-19. The rearrangement links TRBV10-1 to TRBJ1-2, with D uncertain. Sequencing used PBMCs or T cells enriched from blood (not recorded which). The CDR3 region is CASSESGTLPGGYTF. The CDR3 bases are TGCGCCAGCAGTGAGTCAGGCACCCTTCCGGGGGGCTACACCTTC.